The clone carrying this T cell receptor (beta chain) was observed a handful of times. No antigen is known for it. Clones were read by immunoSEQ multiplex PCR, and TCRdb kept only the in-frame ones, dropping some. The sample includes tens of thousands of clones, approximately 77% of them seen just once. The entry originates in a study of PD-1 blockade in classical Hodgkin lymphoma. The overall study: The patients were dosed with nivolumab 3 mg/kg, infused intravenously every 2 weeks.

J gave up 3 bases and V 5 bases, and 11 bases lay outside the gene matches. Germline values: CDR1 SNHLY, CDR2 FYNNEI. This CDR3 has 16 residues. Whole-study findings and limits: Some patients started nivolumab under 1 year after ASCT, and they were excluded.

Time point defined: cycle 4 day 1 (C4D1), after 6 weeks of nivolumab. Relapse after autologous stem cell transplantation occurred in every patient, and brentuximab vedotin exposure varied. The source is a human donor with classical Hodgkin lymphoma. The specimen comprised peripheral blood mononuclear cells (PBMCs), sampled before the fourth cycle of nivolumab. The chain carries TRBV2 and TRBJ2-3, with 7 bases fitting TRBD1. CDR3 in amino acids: CASSNNRGGGTDTQYF. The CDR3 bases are TGTGCCAGCAGTAACAACAGGGGCGGCGGGACAGATACGCAGTATTTT. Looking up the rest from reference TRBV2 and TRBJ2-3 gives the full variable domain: EPEVTQTPSHQVTQMGQEVILRCVPISNHLYFYWYRQILGQKVEFLVSFYNNEISEKSEIFDDQFSVERPDGSNFTLKIRSTKLEDSAMYFCASSNNRGGGTDTQYFGPGTRLTVL.